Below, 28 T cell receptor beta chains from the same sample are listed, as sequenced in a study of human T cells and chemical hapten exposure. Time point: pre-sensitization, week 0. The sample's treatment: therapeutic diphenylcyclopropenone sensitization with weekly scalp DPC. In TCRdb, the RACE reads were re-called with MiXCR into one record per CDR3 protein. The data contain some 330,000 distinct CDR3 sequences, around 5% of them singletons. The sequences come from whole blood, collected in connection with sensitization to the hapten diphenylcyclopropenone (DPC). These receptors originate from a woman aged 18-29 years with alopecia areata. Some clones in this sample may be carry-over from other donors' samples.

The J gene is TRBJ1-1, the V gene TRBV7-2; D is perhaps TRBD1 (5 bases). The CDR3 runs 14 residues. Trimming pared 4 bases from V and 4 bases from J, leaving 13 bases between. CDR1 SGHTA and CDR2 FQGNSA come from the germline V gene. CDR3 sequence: CASSWSLGGTEAFF. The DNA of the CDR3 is TGTGCCAGCAGCTGGAGCCTTGGGGGCACTGAAGCTTTCTTT.

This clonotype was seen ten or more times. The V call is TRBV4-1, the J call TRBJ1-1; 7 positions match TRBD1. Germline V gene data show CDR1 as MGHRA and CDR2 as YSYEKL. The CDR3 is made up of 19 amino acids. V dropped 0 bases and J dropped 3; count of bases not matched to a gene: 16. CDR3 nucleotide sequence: TGCGCCAGCAGCCAAGATCCAGTAGTGACAGGGACTTTCGACACTGAAGCTTTCTTT. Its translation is CASSQDPVVTGTFDTEAFF.

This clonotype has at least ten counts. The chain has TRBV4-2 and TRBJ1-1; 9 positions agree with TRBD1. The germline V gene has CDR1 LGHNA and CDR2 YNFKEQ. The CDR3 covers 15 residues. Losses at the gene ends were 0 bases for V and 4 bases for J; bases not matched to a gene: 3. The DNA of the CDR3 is TGTGCCAGCAGCCAAGATCAGGACAGGGGCACTGAAGCTTTCTTT. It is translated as CASSQDQDRGTEAFF.

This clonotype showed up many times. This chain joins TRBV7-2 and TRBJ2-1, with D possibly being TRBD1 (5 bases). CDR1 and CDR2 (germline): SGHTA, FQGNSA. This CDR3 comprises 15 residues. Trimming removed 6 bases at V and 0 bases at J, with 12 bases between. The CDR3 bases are TGTGCCAGCAGATTCGACAGAACCTCCTACAATGAGCAGTTCTTC. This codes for CASRFDRTSYNEQFF.

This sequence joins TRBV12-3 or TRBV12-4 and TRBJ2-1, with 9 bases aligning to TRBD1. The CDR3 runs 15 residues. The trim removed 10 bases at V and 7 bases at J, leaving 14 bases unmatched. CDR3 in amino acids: CATPSGQGRGNEQFF. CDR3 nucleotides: TGTGCCACCCCTTCCGGACAGGGGAGGGGTAATGAGCAGTTCTTC.

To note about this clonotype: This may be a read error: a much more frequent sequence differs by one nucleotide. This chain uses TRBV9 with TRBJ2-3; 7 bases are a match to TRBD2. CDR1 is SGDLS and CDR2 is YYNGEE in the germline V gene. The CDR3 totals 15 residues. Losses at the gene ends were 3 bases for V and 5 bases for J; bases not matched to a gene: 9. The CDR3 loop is CASSAPHTSVDTQYF. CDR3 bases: TGTGCCAGCAGCGCCCCCCACACTAGCGTAGATACGCAGTATTTT.

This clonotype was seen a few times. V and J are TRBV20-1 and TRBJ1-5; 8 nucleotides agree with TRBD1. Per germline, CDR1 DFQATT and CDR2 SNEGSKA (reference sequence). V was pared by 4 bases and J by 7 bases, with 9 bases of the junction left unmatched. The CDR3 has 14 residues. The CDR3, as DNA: TGCAGTGCTACGGAGACAGGGGTGAGGCAGCCCCAGCATTTT. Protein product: CSATETGVRQPQHF.

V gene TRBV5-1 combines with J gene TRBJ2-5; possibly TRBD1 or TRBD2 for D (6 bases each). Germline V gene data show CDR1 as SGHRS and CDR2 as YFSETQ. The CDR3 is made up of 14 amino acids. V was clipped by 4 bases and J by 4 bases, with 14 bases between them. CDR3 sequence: CASSPSGGLETQYF. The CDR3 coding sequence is TGCGCCAGCAGCCCCTCCGGGGGCTTAGAGACCCAGTACTTC.

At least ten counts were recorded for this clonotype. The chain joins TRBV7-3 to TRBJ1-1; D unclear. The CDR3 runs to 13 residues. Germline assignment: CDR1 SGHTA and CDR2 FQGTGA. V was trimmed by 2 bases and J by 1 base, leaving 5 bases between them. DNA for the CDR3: TGTGCCAGCAGCTTATGGGAGAACACTGAAGCTTTCTTT. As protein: CASSLWENTEAFF.

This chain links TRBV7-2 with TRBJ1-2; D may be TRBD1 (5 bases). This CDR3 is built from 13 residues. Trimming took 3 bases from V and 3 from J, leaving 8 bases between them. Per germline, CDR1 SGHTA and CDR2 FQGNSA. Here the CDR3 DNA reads TGTGCCAGCAGCTTGGGGGTGGACTATGGCTACACCTTC. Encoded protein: CASSLGVDYGYTF.

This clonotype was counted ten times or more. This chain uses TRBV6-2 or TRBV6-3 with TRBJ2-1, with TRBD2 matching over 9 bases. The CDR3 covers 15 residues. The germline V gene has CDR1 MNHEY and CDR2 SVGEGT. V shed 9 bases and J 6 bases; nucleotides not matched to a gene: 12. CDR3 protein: CASGDSGGRVNEQFF. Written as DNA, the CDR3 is TGTGCCAGTGGGGATAGCGGGGGCCGCGTCAATGAGCAGTTCTTC.

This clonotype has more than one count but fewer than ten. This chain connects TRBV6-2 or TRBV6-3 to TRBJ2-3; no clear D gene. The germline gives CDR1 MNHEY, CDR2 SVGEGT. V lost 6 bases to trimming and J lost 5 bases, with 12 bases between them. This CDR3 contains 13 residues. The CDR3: CASRSDLIDTQYF. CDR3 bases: TGTGCCAGCAGATCCGATCTCATAGATACGCAGTATTTT.

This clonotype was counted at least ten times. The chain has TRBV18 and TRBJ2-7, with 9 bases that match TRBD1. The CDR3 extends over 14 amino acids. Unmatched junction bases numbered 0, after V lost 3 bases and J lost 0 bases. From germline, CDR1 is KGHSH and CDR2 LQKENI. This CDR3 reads CASSPGQGSYEQYF. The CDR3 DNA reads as TGTGCCAGCTCACCGGGACAGGGCTCCTACGAGCAGTACTTC.

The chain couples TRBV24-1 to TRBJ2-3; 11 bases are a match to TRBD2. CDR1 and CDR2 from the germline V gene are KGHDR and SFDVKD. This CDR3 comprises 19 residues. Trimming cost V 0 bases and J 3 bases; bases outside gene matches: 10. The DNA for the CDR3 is TGTGCCACCAGTGATTTGACCGACCCGACTAGCGGGGTTACAGATACGCAGTATTTT. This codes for CATSDLTDPTSGVTDTQYF.

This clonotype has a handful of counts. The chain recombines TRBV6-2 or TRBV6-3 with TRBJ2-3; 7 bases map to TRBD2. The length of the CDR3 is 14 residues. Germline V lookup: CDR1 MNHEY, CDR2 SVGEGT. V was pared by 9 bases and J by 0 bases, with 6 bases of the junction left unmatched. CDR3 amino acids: CASNPGGSTDTQYF. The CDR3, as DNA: TGTGCCAGTAACCCGGGAGGAAGCACAGATACGCAGTATTTT.

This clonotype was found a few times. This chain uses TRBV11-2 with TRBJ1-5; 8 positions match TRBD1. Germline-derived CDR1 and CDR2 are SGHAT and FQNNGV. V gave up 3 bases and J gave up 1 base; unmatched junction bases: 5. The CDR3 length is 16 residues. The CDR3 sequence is CASSLMTGDSNQPQHF. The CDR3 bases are TGTGCCAGCAGCTTGATGACAGGGGACAGCAATCAGCCCCAGCATTTT.

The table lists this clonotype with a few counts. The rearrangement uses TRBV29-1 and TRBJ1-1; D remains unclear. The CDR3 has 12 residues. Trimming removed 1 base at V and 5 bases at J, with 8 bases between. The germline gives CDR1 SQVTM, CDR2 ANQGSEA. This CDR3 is CSVEGLGTEAFF. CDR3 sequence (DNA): TGCAGCGTTGAAGGGCTGGGGACTGAAGCTTTCTTT. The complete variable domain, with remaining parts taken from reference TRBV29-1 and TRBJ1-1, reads SAVISQKPSRDICQRGTSLTIQCQVDSQVTMMFWYRQQPGQSLTLIATANQGSEATYESGFVIDKFPISRPNLTFSTLTVSNMSPEDSSIYLCSVEGLGTEAFFGQGTRLTVV.

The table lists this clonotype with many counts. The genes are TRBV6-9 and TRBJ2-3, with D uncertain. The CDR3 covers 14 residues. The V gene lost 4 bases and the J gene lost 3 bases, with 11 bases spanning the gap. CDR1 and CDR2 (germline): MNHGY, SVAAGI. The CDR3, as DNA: TGTGCCAGCAGTTCAAACTGGGAAACAGATACGCAGTATTTT. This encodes CASSSNWETDTQYF.

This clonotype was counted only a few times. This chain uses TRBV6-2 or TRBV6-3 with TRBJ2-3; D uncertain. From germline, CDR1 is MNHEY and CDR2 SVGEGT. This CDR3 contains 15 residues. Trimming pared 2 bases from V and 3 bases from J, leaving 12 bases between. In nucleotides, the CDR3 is TGTGCCAGCAGTTACGGGCTTAGTGATACAGATACGCAGTATTTT. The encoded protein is CASSYGLSDTDTQYF.

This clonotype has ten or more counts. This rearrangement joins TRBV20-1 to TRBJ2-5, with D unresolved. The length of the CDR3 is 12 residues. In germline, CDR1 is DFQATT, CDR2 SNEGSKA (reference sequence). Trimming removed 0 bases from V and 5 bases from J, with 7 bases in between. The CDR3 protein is CSARDTWETQYF. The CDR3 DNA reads TGCAGTGCTAGAGACACTTGGGAGACCCAGTACTTC.

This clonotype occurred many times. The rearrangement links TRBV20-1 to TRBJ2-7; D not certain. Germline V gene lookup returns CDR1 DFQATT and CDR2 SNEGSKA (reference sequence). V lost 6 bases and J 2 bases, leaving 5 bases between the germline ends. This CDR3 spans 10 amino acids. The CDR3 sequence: CSAGTYEQYF. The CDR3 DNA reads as TGCAGTGCGGGAACCTACGAGCAGTACTTC.

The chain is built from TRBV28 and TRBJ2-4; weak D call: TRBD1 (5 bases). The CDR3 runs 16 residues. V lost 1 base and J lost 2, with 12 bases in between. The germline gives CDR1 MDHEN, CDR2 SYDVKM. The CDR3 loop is CASSLSGSGTKNIQYF. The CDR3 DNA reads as TGTGCCAGCAGTTTATCCGGGTCAGGGACCAAAAACATTCAGTACTTC.

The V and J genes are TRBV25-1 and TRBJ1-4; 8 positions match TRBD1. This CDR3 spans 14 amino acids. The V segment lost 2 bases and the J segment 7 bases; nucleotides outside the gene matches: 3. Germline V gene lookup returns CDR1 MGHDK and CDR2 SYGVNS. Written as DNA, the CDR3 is TGTGCCAGCAGTGAACAGGGGGCGAGTGAAAAACTGTTTTTT. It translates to CASSEQGASEKLFF.

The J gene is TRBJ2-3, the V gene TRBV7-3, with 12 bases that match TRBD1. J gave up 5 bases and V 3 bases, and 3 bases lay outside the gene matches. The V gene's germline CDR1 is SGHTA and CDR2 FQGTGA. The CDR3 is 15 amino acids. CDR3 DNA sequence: TGTGCCAGCAGCTTGGGACAGGGGGCAGGAGATACGCAGTATTTT. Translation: CASSLGQGAGDTQYF.

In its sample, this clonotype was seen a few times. The CDR3 bases are TGCGCCAGCAGCCCCCAAGGGACAGTCCCCACAGATACGCAGTATTTT. Protein product: CASSPQGTVPTDTQYF. V usage is TRBV5-1 and J usage is TRBJ2-3; 7 bases align to TRBD1. The V gene end was trimmed by 4 bases and the J gene end by 2 bases; junction bases not matched to a gene: 10. CDR3 size: 16 residues. The germline CDR1 and CDR2 sequences are SGHRS and YFSETQ.

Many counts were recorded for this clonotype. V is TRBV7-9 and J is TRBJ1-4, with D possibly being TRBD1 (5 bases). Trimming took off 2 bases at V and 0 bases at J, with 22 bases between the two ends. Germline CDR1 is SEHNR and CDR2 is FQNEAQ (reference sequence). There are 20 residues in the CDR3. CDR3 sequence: CASSLFPQVLSHATNEKLFF. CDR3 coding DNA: TGTGCCAGCAGCTTATTTCCACAGGTTCTTTCCCATGCAACTAATGAAAAACTGTTTTTT.

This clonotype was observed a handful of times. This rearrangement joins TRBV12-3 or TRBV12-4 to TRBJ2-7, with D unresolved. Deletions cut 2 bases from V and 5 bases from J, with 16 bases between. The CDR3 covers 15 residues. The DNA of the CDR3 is TGTGCCAGCAGTTTAAGACGAGTCCCCGCGGACGAGCAGTACTTC. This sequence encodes CASSLRRVPADEQYF.

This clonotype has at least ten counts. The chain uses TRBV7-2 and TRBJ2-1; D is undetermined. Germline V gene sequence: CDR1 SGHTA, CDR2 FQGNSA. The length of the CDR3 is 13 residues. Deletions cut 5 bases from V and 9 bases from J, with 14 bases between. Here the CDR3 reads CASSAAYALEQFF. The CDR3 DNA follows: TGTGCCAGCAGCGCCGCATACGCGCTTGAGCAGTTCTTC.